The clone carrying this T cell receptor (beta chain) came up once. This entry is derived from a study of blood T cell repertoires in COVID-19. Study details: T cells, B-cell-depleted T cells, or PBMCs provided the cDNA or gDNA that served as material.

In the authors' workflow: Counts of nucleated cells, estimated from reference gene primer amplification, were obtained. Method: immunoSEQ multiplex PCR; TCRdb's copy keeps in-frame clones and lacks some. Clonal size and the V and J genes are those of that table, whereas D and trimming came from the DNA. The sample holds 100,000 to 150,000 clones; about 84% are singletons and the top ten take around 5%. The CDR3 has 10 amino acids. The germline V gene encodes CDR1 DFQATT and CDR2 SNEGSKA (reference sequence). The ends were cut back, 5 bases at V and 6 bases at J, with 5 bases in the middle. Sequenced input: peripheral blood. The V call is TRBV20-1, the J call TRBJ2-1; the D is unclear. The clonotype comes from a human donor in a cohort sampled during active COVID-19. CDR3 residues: CSAFSNEQFF. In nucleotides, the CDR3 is TGCAGTGCTTTTAGCAATGAGCAGTTCTTC.